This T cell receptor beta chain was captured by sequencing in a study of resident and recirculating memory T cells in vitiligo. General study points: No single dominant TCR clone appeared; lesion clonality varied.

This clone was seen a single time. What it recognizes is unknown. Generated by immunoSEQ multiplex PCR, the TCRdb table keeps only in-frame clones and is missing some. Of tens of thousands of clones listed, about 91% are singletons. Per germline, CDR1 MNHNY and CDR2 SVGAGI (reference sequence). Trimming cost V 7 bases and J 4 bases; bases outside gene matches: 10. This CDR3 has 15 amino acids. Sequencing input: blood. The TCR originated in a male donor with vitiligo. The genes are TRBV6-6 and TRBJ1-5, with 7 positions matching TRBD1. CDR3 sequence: CASNNRQGPNQPQHF. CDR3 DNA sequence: TGTGCCAGCAACAATCGACAGGGCCCGAATCAGCCCCAGCATTTT.